Following are 8 T cell receptor beta chains from one sample sequenced in a study of blood T cell repertoires in COVID-19. TCRdb's table, derived via immunoSEQ multiplex PCR, lists solely in-frame clones and lacks some. Seen here are about 240,000 clones, 85% to 90% observed once, and the top ten hold more than 6.5%. Sample: peripheral blood. The receptors here all came from a woman between 65 and 79 years old with active or convalescent COVID-19.

The rearrangement joins TRBV4-3 to TRBJ2-1, with 8 bases that match TRBD1. The CDR3 runs 16 residues. The germline V gene has CDR1 LGHNA and CDR2 YSLEER. J lost 4 bases, V lost 0 bases, and 5 bases had no gene match. CDR3 sequence: CASSQEGRGPYNEQFF. DNA of the CDR3: TGCGCCAGCAGCCAAGAGGGCAGGGGGCCTTACAATGAGCAGTTCTTC.

V gene TRBV10-3 combines with J gene TRBJ1-1; D is unclear. The germline V and J ends were trimmed by 4 bases and 1 base, with 10 bases remaining between them. In germline, CDR1 is ENHRY, CDR2 SYGVKD. CDR3 length equals 14 residues. CDR3 coding DNA: TGTGCCATCAGTGTGGAGACCCCGAACACTGAAGCTTTCTTT. Its translation is CAISVETPNTEAFF.

The V and J genes are TRBV4-1 and TRBJ2-1; D not resolved. This CDR3 region has 15 residues. Trimming pared 1 base from V and 4 bases from J, leaving 11 bases between. The germline V gene has CDR1 MGHRA and CDR2 YSYEKL. CDR3 protein: CASSQGSIVYNEQFF. DNA for the CDR3: TGCGCCAGCAGCCAAGGCTCCATAGTGTACAATGAGCAGTTCTTC.

This rearrangement joins TRBV5-5 to TRBJ1-4; no firm D call. Germline CDR1 SGHKS, CDR2 YYEKEE (reference sequence). V was pared by 4 bases and J by 7 bases, with 11 bases between. CDR3 length: 13 amino acids. The CDR3 coding sequence is TGTGCCAGCAGCCTCTCAGTTTCTGAAAAACTGTTTTTT. Its protein is CASSLSVSEKLFF. Variable domain in full (rest from reference TRBV5-5 and TRBJ1-4): DAGVTQSPTHLIKTRGQQVTLRCSPISGHKSVSWYQQVLGQGPQFIFQYYEKEERGRGNFPDRFSARQFPNYSSELNVNALLLGDSALYLCASSLSVSEKLFFGSGTQLSVL.

The gene calls are TRBV3-1 (or the pseudogene TRBV3-2) and TRBJ1-2, with TRBD1 matching over 9 bases. The CDR3 spans 15 residues. Per the germline V gene, CDR1 is LGHDT and CDR2 is YNNKEL (reference sequence). Trimming removed 3 bases from V and 8 bases from J; junction bases left unmatched: 10. CDR3 residues: CASSHAGQGMRGYTF. The CDR3 bases are TGTGCCAGCAGCCACGCCGGACAGGGGATGAGAGGCTACACCTTC.

A single count supports this clone. This chain joins TRBV5-1 and TRBJ1-5; 8 nucleotides align to TRBD1. From germline, CDR1 is SGHRS and CDR2 YFSETQ. Trimming took 3 bases from V and 6 from J; bases not matched to a gene: 8. This CDR3 contains 15 residues. This CDR3 is CASSSGTGGTQPQHF. The CDR3 region has the DNA TGCGCCAGCAGCTCCGGGACAGGCGGTACTCAGCCCCAGCATTTT.

The V call is TRBV19, the J call TRBJ1-3; D perhaps matches TRBD1 (6 bases). The CDR3 extends over 16 amino acids. Germline V gives CDR1 LNHDA, CDR2 SQIVND (reference sequence). The V gene lost 7 bases and the J gene lost 0 bases, with 16 bases spanning the gap. The CDR3 loop is CASTPRQADSGNTIYF. In DNA form, the CDR3 reads TGTGCCAGTACCCCAAGACAGGCCGACTCTGGAAACACCATATATTTT.

The V and J genes are TRBV21-1 and TRBJ2-3; the D call of TRBD1 is as the table states it, not checked on the DNA. TRBV21-1 represents a pseudogene. The CDR3 runs to 18 residues. This CDR3 is CASSLLGKGAHGTDTQYF. As DNA, the CDR3 is TGTGCCAGCAGCCTACTTGGGAAGGGGGCGCATGGCACAGATACGCAGTATTTT.